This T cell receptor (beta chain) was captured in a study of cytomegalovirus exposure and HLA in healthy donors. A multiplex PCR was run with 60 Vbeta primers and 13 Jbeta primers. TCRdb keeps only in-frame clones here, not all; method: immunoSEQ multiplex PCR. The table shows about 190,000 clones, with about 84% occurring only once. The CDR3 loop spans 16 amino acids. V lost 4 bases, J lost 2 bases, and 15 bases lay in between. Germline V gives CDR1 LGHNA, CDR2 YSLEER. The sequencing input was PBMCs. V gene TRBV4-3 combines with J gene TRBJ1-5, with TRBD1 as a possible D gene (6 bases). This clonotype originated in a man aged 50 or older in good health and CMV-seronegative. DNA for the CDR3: TGCGCCAGCAGCCCCGAGCTGGGGGCGGGCAATCAGCCCCAGCATTTT. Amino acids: CASSPELGAGNQPQHF.